Shown below are 10 T cell receptor beta chains from a single sample sequenced in a study of blood T cells in healthy people across ages. The use of a sample-barcoded 5' primer and a J-beta primer mix characterized a second PCR of roughly 6 to 11 cycles. TCRdb used MiXCR to reprocess the 5' RACE reads, holding one entry per CDR3 protein. The sample comprises approximately 670,000 distinct CDR3 sequences, around 38% of which are singletons, and approximately 29% rests with the top ten. The sequencing sample was made of blood. The receptors here all came from an older man in good health.

The chain has TRBV10-3 and TRBJ2-7, with D possibly being TRBD1 (5 bases). With 2 bases removed from V and 2 bases from J, the gap between germline ends came to 16 bases. The CDR3 spans 16 residues. CDR1 is ENHRY and CDR2 is SYGVKD in the germline V gene. DNA of the CDR3: TGTGCCATCAGTGAGGCTAGAAGGGGAAGACCCTACGAGCAGTACTTC. It translates to CAISEARRGRPYEQYF.

J is TRBJ1-5 and V is TRBV28; D uncertain. V lost 4 bases, J lost 3 bases, and 10 bases lay in between. Germline loops: CDR1 MDHEN, CDR2 SYDVKM. The CDR3 consists of 14 residues. The CDR3 DNA sequence: TGTGCCAGCAGTTCCCGACGGGACAATCAGCCCCAGCATTTT. Encoded protein: CASSSRRDNQPQHF.

CDR3 loop: CASSPRTGVNEKLFF. The CDR3 DNA sequence: TGTGCCAGCAGCCCACGGACAGGGGTGAATGAAAAACTGTTTTTT. The chain recombines TRBV7-2 with TRBJ1-4, with 9 nucleotides matching TRBD1. This CDR3 has 15 residues. Unmatched junction bases numbered 6, after V lost 5 bases and J lost 5 bases. Germline CDR1 SGHTA, CDR2 FQGNSA.

This chain links TRBV27 with TRBJ2-3; D gene ambiguous. The CDR3 is made up of 15 amino acids. Deletions cut 4 bases from V and 1 base from J, with 12 bases between. The germline V gene encodes CDR1 MNHEY and CDR2 SMNVEV (reference sequence). The CDR3 loop reads CASSSLGAGTDTQYF. CDR3 coding DNA: TGTGCCAGCAGTTCACTCGGAGCCGGCACAGATACGCAGTATTTT.

V and J are TRBV25-1 and TRBJ2-7; possibly TRBD1 for D (6 bases). Looked up from germline, CDR1 is MGHDK and CDR2 is SYGVNS. The CDR3 loop spans 14 amino acids. The ends were cut back, 2 bases at V and 7 bases at J, with 15 bases in the middle. The CDR3 DNA sequence: TGTGCCAGCAGTGAACCGACCGGGGACAATGAGCAGTACTTC. This codes for CASSEPTGDNEQYF.

This clonotype has only a few counts. The chain recombines TRBV12-3 or TRBV12-4 with TRBJ2-3; 8 bases are shared with TRBD1. This CDR3 has 15 amino acids. V was pared by 5 bases and J by 1 base, with 5 bases of the junction left unmatched. This CDR3 reads CASSTGQAGTDTQYF. CDR3 nucleotides: TGTGCCAGCAGTACGGGACAGGCAGGCACAGATACGCAGTATTTT.

This chain connects TRBV6-2 or TRBV6-3 to TRBJ2-3; no clear D gene. Trimming took off 5 bases at V and 4 bases at J, with 13 bases between the two ends. The germline CDR1 and CDR2 sequences are MNHEY and SVGEGT. The CDR3 contains 14 residues. The CDR3 loop reads CASSRASMPDTQYF. The CDR3, as DNA: TGTGCCAGCAGTAGAGCCTCAATGCCAGATACGCAGTATTTT.

This chain joins TRBV20-1 and TRBJ1-5; 7 positions agree with TRBD1. This CDR3 is 15 amino acids long. The V segment lost 6 bases and the J segment 3 bases; nucleotides outside the gene matches: 11. Per germline, CDR1 DFQATT and CDR2 SNEGSKA (reference sequence). CDR3 coding DNA: TGCAGTGCGCCGCCCCCGGGACAGCTCAATCAGCCCCAGCATTTT. Protein product: CSAPPPGQLNQPQHF.

The V gene is TRBV6-6, the J gene TRBJ2-5; the match to TRBD2 covers 8 bases. With the DNA end fitting TRBJ2-7 better, the J assignment may be wrong. This CDR3 is built from 14 residues. From germline, CDR1 is MNHNY and CDR2 SVGAGI (reference sequence). The CDR3 is CASSRRAGVDEQYF. The CDR3 bases are TGTGCCAGCAGTCGACGAGCGGGAGTGGACGAGCAGTACTTC.

J is TRBJ2-5 and V is TRBV6-6; 8 bases map to TRBD1. Germline lookup yields CDR1 MNHNY and CDR2 SVGAGI (reference sequence). This CDR3 has 15 residues. The trim removed 4 bases at V and 4 bases at J, leaving 8 bases unmatched. CDR3 residues: CASSSAPGGGETQYF. The CDR3, as DNA: TGTGCCAGCAGTTCGGCCCCAGGGGGCGGAGAGACCCAGTACTTC.